These 30 T cell receptor beta chains came from one sample sequenced in a study of patients and donors after allogeneic stem cell transplantation (dated by TCRdb to the early 2020s). The library was built by means of RT-PCR. Sequenced using a NextSeq 550. TCRdb's own reprocessing of the public reads used fastp at Q25 and MiXCR and kept productive beta chains. Here each entry gathers all rows of one CDR3 protein and keeps the most common genes and DNA. The sample table records 150,000 to 200,000 distinct CDR3 sequences; roughly 22% of these occur just once. The ten biggest clones cover roughly 26% of the sample. Material for sequencing was blood, either unsorted or a sorted T cell fraction (not recorded which). The receptors originated from a human donor who was either an allogeneic HSCT recipient or a stem cell or donor lymphocyte infusion donor (not recorded which). It is not recorded whose cells these are; they may come from a transplant donor.

The V call is TRBV24-1, the J call TRBJ2-2; 11 positions match TRBD2. This CDR3 is 17 amino acids long. Germline CDR1 and CDR2: KGHDR and SFDVKD. The trim removed 3 bases at V and 4 bases at J, leaving 6 bases unmatched. CDR3 sequence: CATSDTRLAGLTGELFF. CDR3 nucleotide sequence: TGTGCCACCAGTGATACCCGACTAGCGGGGCTCACCGGGGAGCTGTTTTTT.

This clonotype was observed a handful of times. The rearrangement joins TRBV19 to TRBJ2-3, with D possibly being TRBD2 (5 bases). Germline loops: CDR1 LNHDA, CDR2 SQIVND (reference sequence). V was cut by 4 bases and J by 3 bases, with 11 bases left in between. The CDR3 is 14 residues long. The CDR3 DNA follows: TGTGCCAGTAGTACAGGCGGGTTAACAGATACGCAGTATTTT. Translation: CASSTGGLTDTQYF. Using reference TRBV19 and TRBJ2-3 for the parts outside the CDR3, the full variable domain is DGGITQSPKYLFRKEGQNVTLSCEQNLNHDAMYWYRQDPGQGLRLIYYSQIVNDFQKGDIAEGYSVSREKKESFPLTVTSAQKNPTAFYLCASSTGGLTDTQYFGPGTRLTVL.

The chain combines TRBV15 with TRBJ1-2; D uncertain. V shed 0 bases and J shed 2 bases, with 19 bases lying between them. This CDR3 has 18 residues. The germline V gene encodes CDR1 LNHNV and CDR2 YYDKDF (reference sequence). The DNA of the CDR3 is TGTGCCACCAGCAGAGATGTGACCGAAACGTCGGGGAACTATGGCTACACCTTC. It specifies CATSRDVTETSGNYGYTF.

This clonotype was observed a few times. The rearrangement links TRBV7-9 to TRBJ1-2, with TRBD1 as a possible D gene (6 bases). The ends were cut back, 4 bases at V and 5 bases at J, with 11 bases in the middle. CDR3 length: 13 residues. CDR1 SEHNR and CDR2 FQNEAQ come from the germline V gene (reference sequence). The chain's CDR3 is CASSWRRGYGYTF. CDR3 nucleotide sequence: TGTGCCAGCAGCTGGCGTAGGGGGTATGGCTACACCTTC.

The chain has TRBV5-1 and TRBJ2-1, with D perhaps matching TRBD1 (5 bases). The V gene's germline CDR1 is SGHRS and CDR2 YFSETQ. Deletions cut 4 bases from V and 6 bases from J, with 14 bases between. CDR3 length equals 14 residues. The CDR3 coding sequence is TGCGCCAGCAGCATGAACCAGGGTGTCAATGAGCAGTTCTTC. It yields the protein CASSMNQGVNEQFF.

The chain uses TRBV6-6 and TRBJ2-5; D call uncertain. The ends were cut back, 0 bases at V and 4 bases at J, with 6 bases in the middle. This CDR3 spans 13 amino acids. Germline V CDR1 and CDR2: MNHNY, SVGAGI (reference sequence). The CDR3 DNA is TGTGCCAGCAGTTACTCGCTAGGAGAGACCCAGTACTTC. This gives the protein CASSYSLGETQYF.

This chain uses TRBV11-2 with TRBJ2-5; the D is unclear. V was clipped by 0 bases and J by 5 bases, with 7 bases between them. Germline assignment: CDR1 SGHAT and CDR2 FQNNGV. The CDR3 consists of 13 residues. Here the CDR3 DNA reads TGTGCCAGCAGCTTAGAGGTTCCTGAGACCCAGTACTTC. Its translation is CASSLEVPETQYF.

This clonotype has only a few counts. The chain links TRBV29-1 to TRBJ2-4; 7 nucleotides line up with TRBD2. CDR1 and CDR2 (germline): SQVTM, ANQGSEA. The CDR3 has 18 residues. J gave up 0 bases and V 1 base, and 12 bases lay outside the gene matches. The CDR3 protein is CSVEVGREGPLAKNIQYF. The CDR3 DNA sequence: TGCAGCGTTGAAGTGGGCAGGGAGGGACCCCTAGCCAAAAACATTCAGTACTTC.

This clonotype was observed a few times. V gene TRBV10-3 combines with J gene TRBJ1-5; a weak D match, TRBD1 (5 bases). V was pared by 10 bases and J by 9 bases, with 19 bases between. The length of the CDR3 is 13 residues. Looked up from germline, CDR1 is ENHRY and CDR2 is SYGVKD. The CDR3 DNA sequence: TGTGCCACCGACCCCAGCAGGGTCCCGCCCCAGCATTTT. It is translated as CATDPSRVPPQHF.

This clonotype has only a few counts. The V and J genes are TRBV7-2 and TRBJ1-5; 7 nucleotides agree with TRBD1. The V segment lost 4 bases and the J segment 9 bases; nucleotides outside the gene matches: 6. The germline gives CDR1 SGHTA, CDR2 FQGNSA. The CDR3 covers 13 residues. The CDR3 is CASSWETGRPQHF. The CDR3 DNA reads TGTGCCAGCAGCTGGGAGACAGGGCGGCCCCAGCATTTT.

This clonotype has just a few counts. The rearrangement uses TRBV4-3 and TRBJ1-1; D is undetermined. The CDR3 runs to 15 residues. With 3 bases removed from V and 0 bases from J, the gap between germline ends came to 11 bases. Looked up from germline, CDR1 is LGHNA and CDR2 is YSLEER. The CDR3 protein is CASSQRLDVNTEAFF. The CDR3 DNA sequence: TGCGCCAGCAGCCAGAGACTGGACGTGAACACTGAAGCTTTCTTT.

This clonotype was recorded a few times. The chain is built from TRBV4-1 and TRBJ1-5; no reliable D call. This CDR3 has 14 residues. CDR1 and CDR2 from the germline V gene are MGHRA and YSYEKL. Trimming removed 4 bases at V and 0 bases at J, with 7 bases between. CDR3 coding DNA: TGCGCCAGCAGCCCCTCCCGTAGCAATCAGCCCCAGCATTTT. Translation gives CASSPSRSNQPQHF.

The chain employs TRBV28 and TRBJ2-7; D tentatively fits TRBD1 or TRBD2 (5 bases each). This CDR3 region has 15 residues. In germline, CDR1 is MDHEN, CDR2 SYDVKM. Trimming shortened V by 1 base and J by 7 bases, and 17 bases separated the two germline ends. CDR3 protein: CASSLSGRISTEQYF. The CDR3 nucleotides are TGTGCCAGCAGTTTATCGGGACGGATTTCTACGGAGCAGTACTTC.

The table lists this clonotype with many counts. The genes are TRBV20-1 and TRBJ1-2; 9 positions match TRBD1. The germline CDR1 and CDR2 sequences are DFQATT and SNEGSKA (reference sequence). The CDR3 has 11 residues. Here the CDR3 reads CSVDRGYGYTF. CDR3 DNA: TGCAGCGTCGACAGGGGGTATGGCTACACCTTC.

This chain uses TRBV29-1 with TRBJ2-5; D is uncertain. V was pared by 4 bases and J by 0 bases, with 12 bases between. The CDR3 runs 14 residues. Germline V gives CDR1 SQVTM, CDR2 ANQGSEA. CDR3 in DNA: TGCAGCGTTGGCAGGTCGGGTTACCAAGAGACCCAGTACTTC. Translated: CSVGRSGYQETQYF.

The V call is TRBV5-1, the J call TRBJ2-3; TRBD2 matches 9 bases. V lost 1 base, J lost 2 bases, and 5 bases stayed unmatched. In germline, CDR1 is SGHRS, CDR2 YFSETQ. There are 16 residues in the CDR3. CDR3: CASSLTLAGLTDTQYF. CDR3 DNA sequence: TGCGCCAGCAGCTTGACTCTAGCGGGGCTCACAGATACGCAGTATTTT.

Worth noting for this clonotype: Here the CDR3 omits its conserved ending phenylalanine or tryptophan, so a read error is the likely source. The chain combines TRBV24-1 with TRBJ1-2, with D perhaps matching TRBD1 (6 bases). The germline V and J ends were trimmed by 9 bases and 3 bases, with 16 bases remaining between them. This CDR3 has 14 residues. In germline, CDR1 is KGHDR, CDR2 SFDVKD. For the CDR3, the DNA is TGTGCCACCTCCCCGGGGGGGCAGGACTATGGCTACACCCTC. Its protein product is CATSPGGQDYGYTL.

CDR3 in amino acids: CASSVSGRTEAFF. The DNA for the CDR3 is TGTGCCAGCAGCGTATCAGGGAGGACTGAAGCTTTCTTT. The chain is built from TRBV9 and TRBJ1-1, with a weak D call TRBD1 (5 bases). The germline V gene encodes CDR1 SGDLS and CDR2 YYNGEE. CDR3 length: 13 amino acids. The V end lost 1 base, the J end lost 5 bases, and 9 bases lay between the germline ends.

The chain employs TRBV29-1 and TRBJ1-3; D gene uncertain. The V end was cut by 3 bases, the J end by 2 bases, with 23 bases between. CDR3 length: 18 residues. The germline CDR1 and CDR2 sequences are SQVTM and ANQGSEA. As DNA, the CDR3 is TGCAGCGTTGATGCCAAAAACAAGGATGAACGGCCTGGAAACACCATATATTTT. It is translated as CSVDAKNKDERPGNTIYF. The variable domain in full, completed from reference TRBV29-1 and TRBJ1-3, reads SAVISQKPSRDICQRGTSLTIQCQVDSQVTMMFWYRQQPGQSLTLIATANQGSEATYESGFVIDKFPISRPNLTFSTLTVSNMSPEDSSIYLCSVDAKNKDERPGNTIYFGEGSWLTVV.

This clonotype showed up just a few times. The chain joins TRBV20-1 to TRBJ1-1; no firm D call. The germline V and J ends were trimmed by 7 bases and 0 bases, with 6 bases remaining between them. There are 11 residues in the CDR3. Germline loops: CDR1 DFQATT, CDR2 SNEGSKA (reference sequence). CDR3 coding DNA: TGCAGTGGCGAGCTGAACACTGAAGCTTTCTTT. This encodes CSGELNTEAFF.

V and J are TRBV10-3 and TRBJ2-5; 12 bases are a match to TRBD1. Germline CDR1 and CDR2: ENHRY and SYGVKD. V gave up 5 bases and J gave up 10 bases; unmatched junction bases: 14. There are 16 residues in the CDR3. The CDR3 region is CAISSQPGTGGGDQYF. CDR3 sequence (DNA): TGTGCCATCAGTTCCCAGCCCGGGACAGGGGGCGGGGACCAGTACTTC.

The table lists this clonotype with a few counts. The J gene is TRBJ1-2, the V gene TRBV3-1; D remains unclear. Trimming cost V 0 bases and J 4 bases, with 12 bases left between them. This CDR3 has 15 residues. CDR1 is LGHDT and CDR2 is YNNKEL in the germline V gene (reference sequence). Here the CDR3 reads CASSQDRPKIYGYTF. CDR3 DNA sequence: TGTGCCAGCAGCCAAGACAGGCCTAAAATCTATGGCTACACCTTC.

This clonotype was detected only a few times. The chain uses TRBV9 and TRBJ2-5, with TRBD2 matching 14 bases. The CDR3 sequence is 16 residues long. J was trimmed by 4 bases and V by 4 bases; bases with no gene match: 6. Germline CDR1 is SGDLS and CDR2 is YYNGEE. This CDR3 reads CASSSGTSGSRETQYF. In DNA form, the CDR3 reads TGTGCCAGCAGCTCCGGGACTAGCGGGAGTCGAGAGACCCAGTACTTC.

The V call is TRBV24-1, the J call TRBJ2-5; D is undetermined. This CDR3 has 15 residues. Germline lookup yields CDR1 KGHDR and CDR2 SFDVKD. Deletions cut 4 bases from V and 0 bases from J, with 11 bases between. This chain's CDR3 is CATSDYRRYQETQYF. CDR3 DNA sequence: TGTGCCACCAGTGACTACCGAAGGTACCAAGAGACCCAGTACTTC.

This chain connects TRBV7-2 to TRBJ2-2, with D perhaps matching TRBD1 (5 bases). Germline lookup yields CDR1 SGHTA and CDR2 FQGNSA. The V end was cut by 3 bases, the J end by 0 bases, with 8 bases between. The CDR3 contains 15 residues. CDR3 DNA: TGTGCCAGCAGCTTCGACAGCGCGAACACCGGGGAGCTGTTTTTT. Amino acids: CASSFDSANTGELFF.

V usage is TRBV4-2 and J usage is TRBJ2-5, with TRBD1 identical over 7 bases. The V gene's germline CDR1 is LGHNA and CDR2 YNFKEQ. The CDR3 is 18 residues long. V trimming: 0 bases; J trimming: 4 bases; junction bases outside the gene matches: 14. Here the CDR3 DNA reads TGTGCCAGCAGCCAAGATCGGTGGGCAGGGGGTGACTCAGAGACCCAGTACTTC. Protein product: CASSQDRWAGGDSETQYF.

The J gene is TRBJ1-6, the V gene TRBV5-5; TRBD1 aligns across 7 bases. In germline, CDR1 is SGHKS, CDR2 YYEKEE (reference sequence). This CDR3 region has 17 residues. J was trimmed by 8 bases and V by 2 bases; bases with no gene match: 13. The chain's CDR3 is CASSLTLPQGIHSPLHF. The DNA for the CDR3 is TGTGCCAGCAGCTTAACGCTACCACAGGGGATTCATTCACCCCTCCACTTT.

This clonotype was counted only a few times. The chain carries TRBV5-1 and TRBJ1-5, with D maybe TRBD1 (5 bases). V lost 0 bases and J 5 bases, leaving 12 bases between the germline ends. Per germline, CDR1 SGHRS and CDR2 YFSETQ. This CDR3 region has 15 residues. The CDR3 DNA is TGCGCCAGCAGCTTGGTCGGCAGGGACCATCAGCCCCAGCATTTT. Its translation: CASSLVGRDHQPQHF.

This clonotype was recorded a few times. This rearrangement joins TRBV19 to TRBJ1-2, with D possibly being TRBD1 (5 bases). This CDR3 spans 13 amino acids. V shed 3 bases and J shed 8 bases, with 13 bases lying between them. Germline V gene data show CDR1 as LNHDA and CDR2 as SQIVND (reference sequence). This chain's CDR3 is CASSITGRSGYTF. The CDR3 DNA reads as TGTGCCAGTAGTATCACAGGTCGCAGCGGCTACACCTTC.

Many counts were recorded for this clonotype. The V and J genes are TRBV27 and TRBJ1-1; 7 bases match TRBD1. The CDR3 has 15 residues. Trimming took 3 bases from V and 4 from J; bases not matched to a gene: 8. The germline gives CDR1 MNHEY, CDR2 SMNVEV (reference sequence). The CDR3 region has the DNA TGTGCCAGCAGTTTCTCTCGGACAGGCGGCACTGAAGCTTTCTTT. Its protein product is CASSFSRTGGTEAFF.